These 20 T cell receptor beta chains were sequenced from one sample in a study of T cells in Graves' hyperthyroidism and ophthalmopathy. Amplification of TCR beta CDR3 regions used RNA as the template. The HTBI primer set served for first-round RT-PCR of the TCR CDR3. TCRdb recomputed calls from the multiplex PCR reads with MiXCR, one row per CDR3 protein. Among fewer than 450,000 distinct CDR3 sequences listed, 15% to 20% were seen once. The source material was blood. The origin of the receptors is a woman aged 25 to 39 with Graves' hyperthyroidism that later progressed to Graves' ophthalmopathy.

J is TRBJ2-7 and V is TRBV11-2, with 9 bases that match TRBD1. Per germline, CDR1 SGHAT and CDR2 FQNNGV. This CDR3 is 19 amino acids long. Unmatched junction bases numbered 14, after V lost 2 bases and J lost 0 bases. The CDR3 loop is CASSLSPGQGTGASYEQYF. CDR3 bases: TGTGCCAGCAGCTTATCACCGGGACAGGGAACGGGGGCCTCCTACGAGCAGTACTTC.

This clonotype occurred many times. This sequence joins TRBV6-5 and TRBJ1-5, with unresolved D. The V gene lost 2 bases and the J gene lost 2 bases, with 13 bases spanning the gap. There are 16 residues in the CDR3. CDR1 is MNHEY, CDR2 SVGAGI, per germline. The CDR3 DNA follows: TGTGCCAGCAGTTACGCGATCCCCGGACGCAATCAGCCCCAGCATTTT. The encoded protein is CASSYAIPGRNQPQHF.

This clonotype turned up a few times. V and J are TRBV5-1 and TRBJ2-3, with D uncertain. Germline CDR1 reads SGHRS; CDR2 reads YFSETQ. The CDR3 runs 13 residues. Deletions cut 0 bases from V and 4 bases from J, with 6 bases between. The CDR3 DNA is TGCGCCAGCAGCTTGGCCTCCCCAGATACGCAGTATTTT. Its translation: CASSLASPDTQYF.

This clonotype was counted a single time. The junction departs from germline at one end; a sequencing error may be responsible. J is TRBJ1-5 and V is TRBV28; D unresolved. The CDR3 loop spans 16 amino acids. CDR1 and CDR2 (germline): MDHEN, SYDVKM. The chain's CDR3 is CASGLYTAIPRQPQHF. As DNA, the CDR3 is TGTGCCAGCGGTTTATATACAGCTATCCCCCGTCAGCCCCAGCATTTT. Looking up the rest from reference TRBV28 and TRBJ1-5 gives the full variable domain: DVKVTQSSRYLVKRTGEKVFLECVQDMDHENMFWYRQDPGLGLRLIYFSYDVKMKEKGDIPEGYSVSREKKERFSLILESASTNQTSMYLCASGLYTAIPRQPQHFGDGTRLSIL.

The J gene is TRBJ2-5, the V gene TRBV6-2 or TRBV6-3; 12 nucleotides align to TRBD2. The V gene end was trimmed by 5 bases and the J gene end by 1 base; junction bases not matched to a gene: 2. CDR3 length: 15 amino acids. The V gene's germline CDR1 is MNHEY and CDR2 SVGEGT. CDR3 loop: CASSRTSGVQETQYF. In nucleotides, the CDR3 is TGTGCCAGCAGTCGGACTAGCGGGGTCCAAGAGACCCAGTACTTC.

A remark on this clonotype: This may come from a read error, since a much larger clone is one base off. The rearrangement uses TRBV12-3 or TRBV12-4 and TRBJ2-7; a possible D gene is TRBD2 (5 bases). The CDR3 is 15 amino acids. Deletions cut 10 bases from V and 9 bases from J, with 28 bases between. CDR3 in amino acids: CATSVALGVWMGQYF. The CDR3 DNA reads TGTGCCACTTCAGTCGCACTAGGAGTATGGATGGGGCAGTACTTC.

This clonotype has a count of ten or more. The chain carries TRBV6-1 and TRBJ2-7, with 9 bases that match TRBD2. CDR1 and CDR2 (germline): MNHNS, SASEGT. V shed 7 bases and J 1 base; nucleotides not matched to a gene: 5. This CDR3 has 14 amino acids. CDR3 region: CASMGTSRSYEQYF. The CDR3 nucleotides are TGTGCCAGCATGGGGACTAGCAGGTCCTACGAGCAGTACTTC.

The gene calls are TRBV12-3 or TRBV12-4 and TRBJ1-5; TRBD1 is a possible D gene (5 bases). The CDR3 runs 14 residues. V lost 3 bases, J lost 3 bases, and 9 bases lay in between. The chain's CDR3 is CASSFGRANQPQHF. The CDR3 nucleotides read TGTGCCAGCAGTTTCGGCAGGGCCAATCAGCCCCAGCATTTT.

This clonotype has a handful of counts. The chain has TRBV6-5 and TRBJ1-1; D is uncertain. The CDR3 consists of 13 residues. Germline V lookup: CDR1 MNHEY, CDR2 SVGAGI. Trimming left V 0 bases short and J 6 bases short, with 8 bases between. For the CDR3, the DNA is TGTGCCAGCAGTTACTCGAGTCGGTCTGAAGCTTTCTTT. Translation: CASSYSSRSEAFF.

Of note for this clonotype: This could be a read error, since a much larger clone is one nucleotide away. V and J are TRBV27 and TRBJ2-7, with D perhaps matching TRBD2 (6 bases). The V and J ends lost 3 bases and 7 bases respectively, with 16 bases between them. This CDR3 contains 14 residues. Germline V gives CDR1 MNHEY, CDR2 SMNVEV (reference sequence). CDR3: CASSFGRGWYEQYF. The CDR3 bases are TGTGCCAGCAGTTTCGGCCGGGGGTGGTATGAGCAGTACTTC.

Ten or more counts support this clonotype. CDR3 sequence reads: CASRRLLDTGELFF. CDR3 sequence (DNA): TGTGCCAGCAGACGACTACTTGACACCGGGGAGCTGTTTTTT. The rearrangement links TRBV6-2 or TRBV6-3 to TRBJ2-2; possibly TRBD2 for D (5 bases). CDR3 size: 14 residues. Germline CDR1 and CDR2: MNHEY and SVGEGT. Trimming removed 6 bases from V and 3 bases from J, with 11 bases in between.

The rearrangement joins TRBV2 to TRBJ1-1, with a tentative D call TRBD1 (5 bases). Deletions cut 2 bases from V and 0 bases from J, with 10 bases between. This CDR3 has 15 residues. Germline lookup yields CDR1 SNHLY and CDR2 FYNNEI. The CDR3 here is CASSETRGMNTEAFF. In DNA form, the CDR3 reads TGTGCCAGCAGTGAAACGAGGGGAATGAACACTGAAGCTTTCTTT.

The V call is TRBV2, the J call TRBJ2-1, with TRBD1 matching 8 bases. J was trimmed by 6 bases and V by 4 bases; bases with no gene match: 8. The CDR3 is 15 amino acids. Germline V gene sequence: CDR1 SNHLY, CDR2 FYNNEI. Here the CDR3 DNA reads TGTGCCAGCAGTGGTGACAGGGGTCCGGTCAATGAGCAGTTCTTC. Encoded protein: CASSGDRGPVNEQFF. Full variable domain (remainder filled in from reference TRBV2 and TRBJ2-1): EPEVTQTPSHQVTQMGQEVILRCVPISNHLYFYWYRQILGQKVEFLVSFYNNEISEKSEIFDDQFSVERPDGSNFTLKIRSTKLEDSAMYFCASSGDRGPVNEQFFGPGTRLTVL.

This clonotype was seen at least ten times. In DNA form, the CDR3 reads TGTGCCAGCAGCTCCCCGACTGAACAGAACCTCTATGGCTACACCTTC. It encodes CASSSPTEQNLYGYTF. The gene calls are TRBV11-2 and TRBJ1-2; D unclear. The V gene lost 4 bases and the J gene lost 4 bases, with 19 bases spanning the gap. Germline lookup yields CDR1 SGHAT and CDR2 FQNNGV. This CDR3 comprises 16 residues.

The J gene is TRBJ1-1, the V gene TRBV13; maybe TRBD1 (5 bases). Trimming shortened V by 4 bases and J by 4 bases, and 19 bases separated the two germline ends. CDR3 size: 16 residues. In germline, CDR1 is PRHDT, CDR2 FYEKMQ (reference sequence). CDR3 amino acids: CASSSLRQPRGTEAFF. DNA of the CDR3: TGTGCCAGCAGCTCATTACGACAGCCACGGGGCACTGAAGCTTTCTTT.

This clonotype was seen many times. This sequence joins TRBV5-1 and TRBJ2-3; 11 bases are a match to TRBD2. CDR1 and CDR2 from the germline V gene are SGHRS and YFSETQ. This CDR3 region has 16 residues. Trimming removed 4 bases from V and 7 bases from J; junction bases left unmatched: 11. CDR3 in amino acids: CASSPAAGTSGYTQYF. The DNA for the CDR3 is TGCGCCAGCAGCCCAGCGGCCGGGACTAGCGGATATACGCAGTATTTT. Looking up the rest from reference TRBV5-1 and TRBJ2-3 gives the full variable domain: KAGVTQTPRYLIKTRGQQVTLSCSPISGHRSVSWYQQTPGQGLQFLFEYFSETQRNKGNFPGRFSGRQFSNSRSEMNVSTLELGDSALYLCASSPAAGTSGYTQYFGPGTRLTVL.

This clonotype appeared many times. V usage is TRBV24-1 and J usage is TRBJ2-3; D not resolved. The germline CDR1 and CDR2 sequences are KGHDR and SFDVKD. The V end was cut by 2 bases, the J end by 1 base, with 12 bases between. This CDR3 is built from 16 residues. The DNA of the CDR3 is TGTGCCACCAGTGATTCGCTCGATACCCGCACAGATACGCAGTATTTT. It codes for CATSDSLDTRTDTQYF.

This clonotype was counted a single time. J is TRBJ1-4 and V is TRBV11-2, with unresolved D. Germline V gene lookup returns CDR1 SGHAT and CDR2 FQNNGV. The CDR3 consists of 14 residues. The ends were cut back, 3 bases at V and 4 bases at J, with 9 bases in the middle. This chain's CDR3 is CASSFSGYNEKLFF. CDR3 bases: TGTGCCAGCAGCTTCAGTGGCTATAATGAAAAACTGTTTTTT.

There are many counts of this clonotype. The chain is built from TRBV27 and TRBJ2-1, with 7 bases that match TRBD1. V trimming: 3 bases; J trimming: 2 bases; junction bases outside the gene matches: 7. The CDR3 runs 16 residues. Germline V gene lookup returns CDR1 MNHEY and CDR2 SMNVEV (reference sequence). The CDR3 here is CASSFQTGNPYNEQFF. The CDR3 DNA follows: TGTGCCAGCAGTTTTCAGACAGGGAACCCCTACAATGAGCAGTTCTTC.

This clonotype came up many times. This chain uses TRBV6-2 or TRBV6-3 with TRBJ1-2, with D unresolved. V gave up 2 bases and J gave up 9 bases, with 16 bases separating them. This CDR3 is built from 14 residues. CDR1 and CDR2 from the germline V gene are MNHEY and SVGEGT. The CDR3 region has the DNA TGTGCCAGCAGTTACGAACCAGGATGGGCTAGCTACACCTTC. It is translated as CASSYEPGWASYTF.